Detailed here is one T cell receptor beta chain. Germline V gives CDR1 KGHDR, CDR2 SFDVKD. V was trimmed by 3 bases and J by 6 bases, leaving 14 bases between them. CDR3 length equals 15 residues. In TCRdb, the 5' RACE reads were re-called with MiXCR into one record per CDR3 protein. This sample has roughly 20,000 distinct CDR3 sequences, with about 30% found just once. This chain connects TRBV24-1 to TRBJ1-5, with a weak D call TRBD1 (6 bases). The specimen was tumor-infiltrating naive CD4+ T cells sorted from the breast tumor. The sample's subset: naive CD4+ T cells, CD4+CD45RA+CD25-. This sequence originates from a female donor with breast cancer. CDR3 sequence: CATSDAQGSGQPQHF. The CDR3 bases are TGTGCCACCAGTGATGCACAGGGTTCGGGTCAGCCCCAGCATTTT.